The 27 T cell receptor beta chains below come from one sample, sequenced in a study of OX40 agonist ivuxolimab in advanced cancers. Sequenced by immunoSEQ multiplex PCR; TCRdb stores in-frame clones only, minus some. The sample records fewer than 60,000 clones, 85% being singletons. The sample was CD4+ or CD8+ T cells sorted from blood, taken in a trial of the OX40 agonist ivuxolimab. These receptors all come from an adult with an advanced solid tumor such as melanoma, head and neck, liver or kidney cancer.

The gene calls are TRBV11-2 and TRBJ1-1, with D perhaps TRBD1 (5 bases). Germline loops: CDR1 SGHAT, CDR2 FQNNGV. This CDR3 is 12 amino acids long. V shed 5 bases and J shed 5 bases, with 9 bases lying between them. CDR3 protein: CASSPGGTEAFF. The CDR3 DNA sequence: TGTGCCAGCAGCCCGGGGGGTACTGAAGCTTTCTTT. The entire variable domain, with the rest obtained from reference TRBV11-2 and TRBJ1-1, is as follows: EAGVAQSPRYKIIEKRQSVAFWCNPISGHATLYWYQQILGQGPKLLIQFQNNGVVDDSQLPKDRFSAERLKGVDSTLKIQPAKLEDSAVYLCASSPGGTEAFFGQGTRLTVV.

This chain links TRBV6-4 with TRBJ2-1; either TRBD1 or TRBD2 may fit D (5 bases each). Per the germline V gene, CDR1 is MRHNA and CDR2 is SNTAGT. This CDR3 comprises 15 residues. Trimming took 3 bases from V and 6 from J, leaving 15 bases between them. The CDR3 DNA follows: TGTGCCAGCAGTGAAGGCGAGGGGTGGTTCAATGAGCAGTTCTTC. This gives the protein CASSEGEGWFNEQFF.

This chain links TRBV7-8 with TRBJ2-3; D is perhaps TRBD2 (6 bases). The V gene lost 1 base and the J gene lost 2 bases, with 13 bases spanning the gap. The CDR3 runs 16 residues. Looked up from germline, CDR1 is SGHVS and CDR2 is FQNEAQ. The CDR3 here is CASSLGDSFLTDTQYF. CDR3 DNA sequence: TGTGCCAGCAGCTTAGGGGACTCCTTCCTCACAGATACGCAGTATTTT.

The CDR3 region has the DNA TGTGCCAGCAGTGAATCGGGGCCCCAGCATTTT. It translates to CASSESGPQHF. The genes are TRBV2 and TRBJ1-5, with D uncertain. V lost 2 bases and J lost 9, with 5 bases in between. CDR3 length: 11 residues. In germline, CDR1 is SNHLY, CDR2 FYNNEI. Supplemented by reference TRBV2 and TRBJ1-5, the full variable domain reads EPEVTQTPSHQVTQMGQEVILRCVPISNHLYFYWYRQILGQKVEFLVSFYNNEISEKSEIFDDQFSVERPDGSNFTLKIRSTKLEDSAMYFCASSESGPQHFGDGTRLSIL.

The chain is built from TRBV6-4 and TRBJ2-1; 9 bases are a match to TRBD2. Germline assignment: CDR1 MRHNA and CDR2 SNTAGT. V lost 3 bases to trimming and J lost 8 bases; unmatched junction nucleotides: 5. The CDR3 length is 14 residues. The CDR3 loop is CASSEAGGFDEQFF. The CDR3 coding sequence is TGTGCCAGCAGTGAAGCGGGGGGATTCGATGAGCAGTTCTTC.

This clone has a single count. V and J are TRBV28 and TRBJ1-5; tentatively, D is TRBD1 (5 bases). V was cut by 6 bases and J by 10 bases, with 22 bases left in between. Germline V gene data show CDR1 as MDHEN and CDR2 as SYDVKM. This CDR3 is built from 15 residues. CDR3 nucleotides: TGTGCCAGCAGCACCGGGGCGGCCCGAACGAGCCCCCAGCATTTT. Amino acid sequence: CASSTGAARTSPQHF.

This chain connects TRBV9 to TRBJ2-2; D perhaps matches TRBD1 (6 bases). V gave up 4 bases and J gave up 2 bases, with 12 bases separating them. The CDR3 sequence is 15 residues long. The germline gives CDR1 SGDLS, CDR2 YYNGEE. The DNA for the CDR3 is TGTGCCAGCAGCAACACAGGGCATAACACCGGGGAGCTGTTTTTT. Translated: CASSNTGHNTGELFF.

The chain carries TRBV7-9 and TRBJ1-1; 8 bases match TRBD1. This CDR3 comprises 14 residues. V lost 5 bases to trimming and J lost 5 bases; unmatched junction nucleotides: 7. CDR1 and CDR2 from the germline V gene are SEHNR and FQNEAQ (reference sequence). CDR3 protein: CASSLTGGKTEAFF. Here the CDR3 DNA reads TGTGCCAGCAGCCTCACAGGGGGAAAAACTGAAGCTTTCTTT.

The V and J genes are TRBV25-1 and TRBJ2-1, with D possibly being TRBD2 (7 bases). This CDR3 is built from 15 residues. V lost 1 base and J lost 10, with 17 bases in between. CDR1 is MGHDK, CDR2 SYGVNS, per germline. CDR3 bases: TGTGCCAGCAGTGAATTGAGGGGGGGGAACGCCGAGCAGTTCTTC. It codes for CASSELRGGNAEQFF.

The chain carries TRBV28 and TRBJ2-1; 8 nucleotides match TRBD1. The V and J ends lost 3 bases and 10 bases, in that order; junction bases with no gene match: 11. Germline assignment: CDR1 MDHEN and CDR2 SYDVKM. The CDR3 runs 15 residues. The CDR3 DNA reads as TGTGCCAGCAGTTTTCGAGGGACAGGCCCACGGGAGCAGTTCTTC. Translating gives CASSFRGTGPREQFF. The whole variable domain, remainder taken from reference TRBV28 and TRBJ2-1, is DVKVTQSSRYLVKRTGEKVFLECVQDMDHENMFWYRQDPGLGLRLIYFSYDVKMKEKGDIPEGYSVSREKKERFSLILESASTNQTSMYLCASSFRGTGPREQFFGPGTRLTVL.

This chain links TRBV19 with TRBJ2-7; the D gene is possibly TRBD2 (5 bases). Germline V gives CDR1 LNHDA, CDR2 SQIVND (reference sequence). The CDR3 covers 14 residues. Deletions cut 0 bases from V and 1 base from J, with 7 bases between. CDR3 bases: TGTGCCAGTAGTATAGACCCGGGGTCCTACGAGCAGTACTTC. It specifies CASSIDPGSYEQYF.

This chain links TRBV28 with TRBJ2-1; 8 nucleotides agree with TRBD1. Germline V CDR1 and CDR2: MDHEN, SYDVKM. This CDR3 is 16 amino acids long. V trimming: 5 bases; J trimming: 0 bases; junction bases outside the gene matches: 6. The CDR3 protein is CASSLDRDISYNEQFF. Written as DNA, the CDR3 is TGTGCCAGCAGTCTGGACAGGGATATCTCCTACAATGAGCAGTTCTTC.

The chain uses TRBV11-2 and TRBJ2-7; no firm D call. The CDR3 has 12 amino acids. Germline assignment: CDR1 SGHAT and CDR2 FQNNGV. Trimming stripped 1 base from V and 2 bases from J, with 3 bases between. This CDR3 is CASSLGTYEQYF. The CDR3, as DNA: TGTGCCAGCAGCTTAGGAACCTACGAGCAGTACTTC.

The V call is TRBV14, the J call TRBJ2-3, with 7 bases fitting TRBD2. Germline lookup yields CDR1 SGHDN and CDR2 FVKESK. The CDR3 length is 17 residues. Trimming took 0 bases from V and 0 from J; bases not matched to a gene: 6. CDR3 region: CASSQEAAGLSTDTQYF. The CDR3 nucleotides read TGTGCCAGCAGCCAAGAAGCAGCGGGGTTAAGCACAGATACGCAGTATTTT.

The DNA of the CDR3 is TGTGCCAGCAGCTTAGACGGACCGGGAGGGACTCTTCAGCCCCAGCATTTT. Its protein product is CASSLDGPGGTLQPQHF. The chain combines TRBV7-2 with TRBJ1-5; maybe TRBD1 (5 bases). The germline V gene encodes CDR1 SGHTA and CDR2 FQGNSA. The germline V and J ends were trimmed by 1 base and 6 bases, with 19 bases remaining between them. CDR3 size: 17 residues.

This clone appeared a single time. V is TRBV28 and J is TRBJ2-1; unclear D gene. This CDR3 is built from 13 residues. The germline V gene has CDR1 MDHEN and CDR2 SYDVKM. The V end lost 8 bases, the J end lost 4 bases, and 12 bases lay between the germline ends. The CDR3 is CASWASRYNEQFF. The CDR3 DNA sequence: TGTGCCAGCTGGGCCAGTAGGTACAATGAGCAGTTCTTC.

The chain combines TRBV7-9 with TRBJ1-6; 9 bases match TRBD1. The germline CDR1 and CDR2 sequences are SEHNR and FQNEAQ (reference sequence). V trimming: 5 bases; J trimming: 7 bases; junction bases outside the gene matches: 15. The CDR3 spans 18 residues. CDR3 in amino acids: CASSPMKQGALRNSPLHF. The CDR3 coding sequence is TGTGCCAGCAGCCCGATGAAACAGGGGGCTTTAAGAAATTCACCCCTCCACTTT.

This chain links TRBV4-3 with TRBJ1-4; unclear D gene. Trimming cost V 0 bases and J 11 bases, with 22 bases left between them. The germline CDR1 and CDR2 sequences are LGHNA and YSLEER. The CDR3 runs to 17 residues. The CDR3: CASSQEKVSPYLEKLFF. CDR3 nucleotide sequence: TGCGCCAGCAGCCAAGAAAAGGTCAGCCCTTATCTGGAGAAACTGTTTTTT.

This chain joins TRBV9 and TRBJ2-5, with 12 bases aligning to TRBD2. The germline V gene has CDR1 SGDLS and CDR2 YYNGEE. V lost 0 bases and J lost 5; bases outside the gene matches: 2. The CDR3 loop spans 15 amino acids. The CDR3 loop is CASSVDGTSGETQYF. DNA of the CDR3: TGTGCCAGCAGCGTAGACGGGACTAGCGGGGAGACCCAGTACTTC.

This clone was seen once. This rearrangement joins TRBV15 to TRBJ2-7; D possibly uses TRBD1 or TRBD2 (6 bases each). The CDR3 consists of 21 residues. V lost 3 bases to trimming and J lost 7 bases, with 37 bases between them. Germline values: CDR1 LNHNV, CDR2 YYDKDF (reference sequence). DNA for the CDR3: TGTGCCACCAGCAGTGCTTCCTCCGACCTCCTAAAAGGGACAACGGCGGGAGAGCAGTACTTC. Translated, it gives CATSSASSDLLKGTTAGEQYF.

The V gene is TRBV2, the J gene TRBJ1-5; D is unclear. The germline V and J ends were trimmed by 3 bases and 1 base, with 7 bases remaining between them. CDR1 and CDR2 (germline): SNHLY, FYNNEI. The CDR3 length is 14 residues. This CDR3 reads CASSEIQSNQPQHF. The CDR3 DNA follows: TGTGCCAGCAGTGAGATTCAGAGCAATCAGCCCCAGCATTTT.

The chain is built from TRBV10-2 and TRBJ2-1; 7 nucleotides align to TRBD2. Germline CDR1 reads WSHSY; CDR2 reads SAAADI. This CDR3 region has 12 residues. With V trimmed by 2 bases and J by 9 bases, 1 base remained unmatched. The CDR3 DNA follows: TGCGCCAGCAGTGAGGGGGGGGTTGAGCAGTTCTTC. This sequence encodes CASSEGGVEQFF.

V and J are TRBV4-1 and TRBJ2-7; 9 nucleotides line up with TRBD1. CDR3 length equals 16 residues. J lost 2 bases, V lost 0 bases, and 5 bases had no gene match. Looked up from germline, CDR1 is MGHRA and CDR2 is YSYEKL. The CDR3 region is CASSQEPGQGPYEQYF. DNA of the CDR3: TGCGCCAGCAGCCAAGAGCCGGGACAGGGTCCCTACGAGCAGTACTTC.

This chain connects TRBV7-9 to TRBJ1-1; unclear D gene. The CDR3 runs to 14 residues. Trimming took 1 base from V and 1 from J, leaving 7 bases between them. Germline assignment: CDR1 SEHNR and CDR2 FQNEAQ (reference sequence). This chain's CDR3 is CASSLGWGNTEAFF. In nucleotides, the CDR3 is TGTGCCAGCAGCTTAGGGTGGGGGAACACTGAAGCTTTCTTT.

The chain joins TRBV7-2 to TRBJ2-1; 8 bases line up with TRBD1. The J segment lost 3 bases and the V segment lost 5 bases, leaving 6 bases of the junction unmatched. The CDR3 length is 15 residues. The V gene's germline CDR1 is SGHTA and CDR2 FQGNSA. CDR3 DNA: TGTGCCAGCAGCCCCTGGACAGGGAACTACAATGAGCAGTTCTTC. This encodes CASSPWTGNYNEQFF.

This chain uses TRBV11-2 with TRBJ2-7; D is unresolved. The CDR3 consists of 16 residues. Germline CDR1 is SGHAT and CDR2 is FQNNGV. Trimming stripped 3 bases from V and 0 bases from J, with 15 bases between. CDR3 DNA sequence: TGTGCCAGCAGCTTCTTACCGACAAGAAGCTCCTACGAGCAGTACGTC. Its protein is CASSFLPTRSSYEQYV.

CDR3 amino acids: CASSVSGGATDTQYF. CDR3 nucleotides: TGTGCCAGCAGCGTCAGCGGGGGGGCCACAGATACGCAGTATTTT. The chain recombines TRBV9 with TRBJ2-3, with 10 bases lining up with TRBD2. Germline CDR1 SGDLS, CDR2 YYNGEE. The CDR3 has 15 amino acids. With 2 bases clipped from V and 2 bases from J, the junction kept 2 bases outside the gene matches.